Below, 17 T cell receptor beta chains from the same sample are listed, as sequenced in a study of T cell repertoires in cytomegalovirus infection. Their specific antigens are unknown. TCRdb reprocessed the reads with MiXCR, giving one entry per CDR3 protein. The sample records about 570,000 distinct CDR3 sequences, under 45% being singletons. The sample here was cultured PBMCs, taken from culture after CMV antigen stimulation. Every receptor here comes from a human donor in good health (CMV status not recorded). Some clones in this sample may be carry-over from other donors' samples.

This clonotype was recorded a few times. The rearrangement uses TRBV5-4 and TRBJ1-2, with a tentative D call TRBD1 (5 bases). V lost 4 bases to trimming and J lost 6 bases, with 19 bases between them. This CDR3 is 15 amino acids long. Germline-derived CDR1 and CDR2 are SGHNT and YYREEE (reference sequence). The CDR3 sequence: CASSPGVGGSHGYTF. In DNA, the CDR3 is TGTGCCAGCAGCCCAGGTGTGGGGGGTAGCCATGGCTACACCTTC.

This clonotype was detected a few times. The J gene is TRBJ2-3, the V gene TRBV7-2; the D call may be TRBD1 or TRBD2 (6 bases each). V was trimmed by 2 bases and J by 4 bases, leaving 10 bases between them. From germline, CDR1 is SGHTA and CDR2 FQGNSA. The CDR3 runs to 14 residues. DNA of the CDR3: TGTGCCAGCAGCTTAAGGGGGGTACCAGATACGCAGTATTTT. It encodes CASSLRGVPDTQYF.

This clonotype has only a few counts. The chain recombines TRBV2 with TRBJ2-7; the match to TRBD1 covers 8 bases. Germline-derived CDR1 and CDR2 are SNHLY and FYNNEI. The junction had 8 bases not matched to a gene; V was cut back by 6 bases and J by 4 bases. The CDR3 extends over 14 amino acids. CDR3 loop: CASSPGTGVYEQYF. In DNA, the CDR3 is TGTGCCAGCAGCCCCGGGACAGGAGTATACGAGCAGTACTTC.

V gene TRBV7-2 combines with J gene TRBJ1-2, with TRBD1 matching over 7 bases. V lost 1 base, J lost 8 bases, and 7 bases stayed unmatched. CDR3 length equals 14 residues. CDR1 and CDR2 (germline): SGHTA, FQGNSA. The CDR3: CASSLGRGPGGYTF. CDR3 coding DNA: TGTGCCAGCAGCTTAGGGAGGGGGCCTGGGGGCTACACCTTC.

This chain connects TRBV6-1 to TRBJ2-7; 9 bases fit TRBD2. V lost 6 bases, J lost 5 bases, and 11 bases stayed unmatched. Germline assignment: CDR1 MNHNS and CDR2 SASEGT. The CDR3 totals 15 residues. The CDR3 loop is CASRKRGSGSHEQYF. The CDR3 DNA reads TGTGCCAGCAGGAAGCGGGGTAGCGGGAGCCACGAGCAGTACTTC.

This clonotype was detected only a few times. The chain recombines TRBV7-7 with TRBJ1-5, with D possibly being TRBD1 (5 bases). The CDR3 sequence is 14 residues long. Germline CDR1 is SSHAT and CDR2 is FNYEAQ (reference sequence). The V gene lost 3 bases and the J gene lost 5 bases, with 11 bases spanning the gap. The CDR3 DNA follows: TGTGCCAGCAGCTTGGGGGAAATGGATCAGCCCCAGCATTTT. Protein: CASSLGEMDQPQHF.

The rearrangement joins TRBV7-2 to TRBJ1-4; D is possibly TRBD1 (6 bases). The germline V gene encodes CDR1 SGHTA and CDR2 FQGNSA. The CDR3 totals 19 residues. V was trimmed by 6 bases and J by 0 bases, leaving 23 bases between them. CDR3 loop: CASSSIPGAGTSTNEKLFF. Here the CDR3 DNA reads TGTGCCAGCAGTTCCATCCCGGGGGCGGGGACCTCAACTAATGAAAAACTGTTTTTT.

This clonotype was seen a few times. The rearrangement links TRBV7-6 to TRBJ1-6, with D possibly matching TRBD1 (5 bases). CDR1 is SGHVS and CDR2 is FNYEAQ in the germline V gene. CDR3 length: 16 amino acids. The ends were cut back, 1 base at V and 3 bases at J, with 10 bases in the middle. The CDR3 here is CASSLGRGGYNSPLHF. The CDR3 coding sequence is TGTGCCAGCAGCTTAGGAAGGGGAGGCTATAATTCACCCCTCCACTTT.

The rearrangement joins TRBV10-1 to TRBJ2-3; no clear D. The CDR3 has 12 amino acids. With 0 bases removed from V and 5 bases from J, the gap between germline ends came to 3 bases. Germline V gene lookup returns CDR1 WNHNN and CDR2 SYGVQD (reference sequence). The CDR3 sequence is CASSESVDTQYF. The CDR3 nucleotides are TGCGCCAGCAGTGAGTCGGTAGATACGCAGTATTTT.

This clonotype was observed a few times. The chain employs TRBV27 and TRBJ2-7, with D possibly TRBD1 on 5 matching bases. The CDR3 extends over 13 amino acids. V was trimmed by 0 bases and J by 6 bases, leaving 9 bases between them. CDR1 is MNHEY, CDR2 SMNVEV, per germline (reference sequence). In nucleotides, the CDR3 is TGTGCCAGCAGTTTATCAGACAGTTCCGAGCAGTACTTC. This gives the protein CASSLSDSSEQYF.

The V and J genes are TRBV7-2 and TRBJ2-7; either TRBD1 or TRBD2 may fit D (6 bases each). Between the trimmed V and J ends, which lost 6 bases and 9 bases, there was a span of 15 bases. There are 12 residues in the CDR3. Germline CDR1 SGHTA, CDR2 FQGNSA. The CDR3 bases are TGTGCCAGCAGGGGGGGCGCCCAGGGGCAGTACTTC. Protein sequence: CASRGGAQGQYF.

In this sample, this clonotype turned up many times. The CDR3 DNA is TGTGCCAGCAGCTTAGCGTTAGTTAACACTGAAGCTTTCTTT. Translating it yields CASSLALVNTEAFF. The chain recombines TRBV7-2 with TRBJ1-1; D ambiguous. Germline CDR1 SGHTA, CDR2 FQGNSA. The CDR3 loop spans 14 amino acids. V was shortened by 0 bases and J by 2 bases, with 7 bases between the two germline ends.

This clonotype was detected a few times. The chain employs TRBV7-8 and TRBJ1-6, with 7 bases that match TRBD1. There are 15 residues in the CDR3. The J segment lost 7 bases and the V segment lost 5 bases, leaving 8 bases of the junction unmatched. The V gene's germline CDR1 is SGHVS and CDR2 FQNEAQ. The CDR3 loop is CASSTSGTVNSPLHF. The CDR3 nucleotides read TGTGCCAGCAGCACCTCCGGGACAGTCAATTCACCCCTCCACTTT.

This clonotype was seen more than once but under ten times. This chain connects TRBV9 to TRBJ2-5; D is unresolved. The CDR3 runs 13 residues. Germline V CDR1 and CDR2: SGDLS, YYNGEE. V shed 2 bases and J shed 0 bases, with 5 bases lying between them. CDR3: CASSVGNQETQYF. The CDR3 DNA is TGTGCCAGCAGCGTCGGTAACCAAGAGACCCAGTACTTC.

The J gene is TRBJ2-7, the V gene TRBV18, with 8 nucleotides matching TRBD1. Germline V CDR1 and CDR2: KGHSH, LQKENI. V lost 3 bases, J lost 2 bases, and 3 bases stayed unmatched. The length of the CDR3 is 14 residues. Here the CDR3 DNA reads TGTGCCAGCTCACCGGACAGGGTAACCTACGAGCAGTACTTC. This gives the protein CASSPDRVTYEQYF.

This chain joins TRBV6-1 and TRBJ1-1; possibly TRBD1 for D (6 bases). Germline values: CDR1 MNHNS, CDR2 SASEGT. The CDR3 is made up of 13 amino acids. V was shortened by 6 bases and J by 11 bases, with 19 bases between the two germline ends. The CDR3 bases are TGTGCCAGCAGGAGGCCCACAGGGTCCGTCGCTTTCTTT. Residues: CASRRPTGSVAFF.

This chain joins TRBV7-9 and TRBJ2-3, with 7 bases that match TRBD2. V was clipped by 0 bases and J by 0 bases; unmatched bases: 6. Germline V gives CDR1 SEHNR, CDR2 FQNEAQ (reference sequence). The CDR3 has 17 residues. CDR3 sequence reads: CASSLALAGVSTDTQYF. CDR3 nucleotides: TGTGCCAGCAGCTTAGCGTTGGCGGGGGTTAGCACAGATACGCAGTATTTT.